What follows describes a single T cell receptor (beta chain). The CDR3 extends over 14 amino acids. The J segment lost 10 bases and the V segment lost 5 bases, leaving 13 bases of the junction unmatched. The V gene's germline CDR1 is SNHLY and CDR2 FYNNEI. The data are from a study of technical replicates of blood from a few donors. Profiled with immunoSEQ multiplex PCR; TCRdb holds only in-frame clones, not every one. The data hold some 91,000 clones, with approximately 94% observed a single time. The chain combines TRBV2 with TRBJ1-1; 7 positions agree with TRBD1. The origin of this receptor is a human donor in good health. Sequences were obtained from T cells isolated from PBMCs. The CDR3 protein is CASSPYRDSDGAFF. The DNA of the CDR3 is TGTGCCAGCAGTCCGTATCGGGACAGTGATGGAGCTTTCTTT. Full variable domain (outside the CDR3, taken from reference TRBV2 and TRBJ1-1): EPEVTQTPSHQVTQMGQEVILRCVPISNHLYFYWYRQILGQKVEFLVSFYNNEISEKSEIFDDQFSVERPDGSNFTLKIRSTKLEDSAMYFCASSPYRDSDGAFFGQGTRLTVV.